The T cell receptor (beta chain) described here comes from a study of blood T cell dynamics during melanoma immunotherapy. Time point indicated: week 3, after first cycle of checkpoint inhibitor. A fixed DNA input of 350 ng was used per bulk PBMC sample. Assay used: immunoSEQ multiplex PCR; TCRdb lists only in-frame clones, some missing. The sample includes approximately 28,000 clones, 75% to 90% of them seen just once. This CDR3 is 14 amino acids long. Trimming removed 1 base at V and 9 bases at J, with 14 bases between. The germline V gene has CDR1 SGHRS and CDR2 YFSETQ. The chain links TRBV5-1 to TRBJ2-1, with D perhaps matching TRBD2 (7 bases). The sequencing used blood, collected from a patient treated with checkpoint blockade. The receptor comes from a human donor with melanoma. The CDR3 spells CASSLRGADREQFF. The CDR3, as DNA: TGCGCCAGCAGCTTGCGGGGGGCCGATCGTGAGCAGTTCTTC.